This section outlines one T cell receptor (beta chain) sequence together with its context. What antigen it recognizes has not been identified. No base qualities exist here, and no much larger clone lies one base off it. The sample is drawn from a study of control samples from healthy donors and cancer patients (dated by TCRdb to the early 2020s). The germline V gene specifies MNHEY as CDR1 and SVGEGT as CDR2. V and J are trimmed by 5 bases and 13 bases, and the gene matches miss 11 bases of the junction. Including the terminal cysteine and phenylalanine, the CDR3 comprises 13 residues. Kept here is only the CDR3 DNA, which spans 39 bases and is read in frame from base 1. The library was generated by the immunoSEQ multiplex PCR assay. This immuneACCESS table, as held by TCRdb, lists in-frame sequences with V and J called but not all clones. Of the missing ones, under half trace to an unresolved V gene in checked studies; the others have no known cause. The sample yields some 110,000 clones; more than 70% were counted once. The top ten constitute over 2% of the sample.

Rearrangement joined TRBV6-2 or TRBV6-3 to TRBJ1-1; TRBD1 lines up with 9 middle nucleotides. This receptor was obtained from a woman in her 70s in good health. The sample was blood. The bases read TGTGCCAGCAGTCAGGGGACAGGGCCATGGGGTTTCTTT. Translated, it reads CASSQGTGPWGFF.